The next 9 T cell receptor beta chains were all read from a single sample in a study of blood T cell repertoires in COVID-19. Method: immunoSEQ multiplex PCR; TCRdb's copy keeps in-frame clones and lacks some. The data show 95,000 to 150,000 clones, with about 82% seen just once and 16% held by the top ten. The sample was peripheral blood. These receptors originate from a man between 60 and 75 years old with active or convalescent COVID-19.

This clone was counted only a few times. The chain combines TRBV15 with TRBJ2-5, with 8 bases lining up with TRBD2. From germline, CDR1 is LNHNV and CDR2 YYDKDF (reference sequence). This CDR3 region has 16 residues. V trimming: 3 bases; J trimming: 3 bases; junction bases outside the gene matches: 9. CDR3 bases: TGTGCCACCAGCAGGGGTAGACTAGCGATCGAAGAGACCCAGTACTTC. Residues: CATSRGRLAIEETQYF.

The V gene is TRBV19, the J gene TRBJ2-7; TRBD2 matches 16 bases. CDR1 and CDR2 (germline): LNHDA, SQIVND (reference sequence). Trimming cost V 4 bases and J 10 bases; bases outside gene matches: 4. CDR3 length: 14 amino acids. The DNA of the CDR3 is TGTGCCAGTAGTACGGGACTAGCGGGAGGGAACCAGTACTTC. Protein: CASSTGLAGGNQYF.

The chain uses TRBV28 and TRBJ2-6; the match to TRBD2 covers 15 bases. CDR1 is MDHEN, CDR2 SYDVKM, per germline. V gave up 4 bases and J gave up 2 bases; unmatched junction bases: 3. The CDR3 has 18 residues. CDR3 loop: CASSYGLAGGPGANVLTF. The CDR3 nucleotides read TGTGCCAGCAGTTACGGACTAGCGGGAGGGCCTGGGGCCAACGTCCTGACTTTC.

The chain joins TRBV27 to TRBJ1-6; perhaps TRBD1 as D (5 bases). The germline gives CDR1 MNHEY, CDR2 SMNVEV (reference sequence). V was trimmed by 6 bases and J by 8 bases, leaving 20 bases between them. The CDR3 spans 16 residues. The CDR3 reads CASSREGTEGYSPLHF. CDR3 bases: TGTGCCAGCAGCCGTGAAGGGACGGAGGGATATTCACCCCTCCACTTT.

The chain uses TRBV29-1 and TRBJ2-7, with D hard to call. V shed 4 bases and J shed 4 bases, with 5 bases lying between them. The CDR3 spans 10 residues. Germline V gives CDR1 SQVTM, CDR2 ANQGSEA. The chain's CDR3 is CSVVIYEQYF. CDR3 in DNA: TGCAGCGTTGTAATATACGAGCAGTACTTC.

V is TRBV11-2 and J is TRBJ2-3; D call uncertain. The CDR3 consists of 15 residues. The V and J ends lost 0 bases and 3 bases respectively, with 10 bases between them. Germline-derived CDR1 and CDR2 are SGHAT and FQNNGV. CDR3 region: CASSLDGARTDTQYF. DNA for the CDR3: TGTGCCAGCAGCTTAGATGGCGCTAGGACAGATACGCAGTATTTT.

The chain uses TRBV10-3 and TRBJ2-5; D may be TRBD2 (6 bases). The V gene lost 3 bases and the J gene lost 2 bases, with 10 bases spanning the gap. There are 14 residues in the CDR3. Germline lookup yields CDR1 ENHRY and CDR2 SYGVKD. The DNA for the CDR3 is TGTGCCATCAGTGACGGGACTCTGCAAGAGACCCAGTACTTC. It yields the protein CAISDGTLQETQYF.

This clone has a count of ten or more. This chain uses TRBV5-1 with TRBJ1-1, with TRBD1 identical over 7 bases. The V gene end was trimmed by 4 bases and the J gene end by 1 base; junction bases not matched to a gene: 7. CDR3 length equals 15 residues. Germline assignment: CDR1 SGHRS and CDR2 YFSETQ. Here the CDR3 DNA reads TGCGCCAGCAGCAATTCGGGACAGCGGAACACTGAAGCTTTCTTT. Translated, it gives CASSNSGQRNTEAFF.

This chain links TRBV3-1 (or the pseudogene TRBV3-2) with TRBJ2-7; 8 bases are a match to TRBD2. Germline V gene sequence: CDR1 LGHDT, CDR2 YNNKEL (reference sequence). The CDR3 has 14 residues. V lost 3 bases, J lost 3 bases, and 4 bases stayed unmatched. The CDR3 is CASSQLSGSYEQYF. CDR3 nucleotide sequence: TGTGCCAGCAGCCAGCTCAGCGGGAGCTACGAGCAGTACTTC.